The 28 T cell receptor beta chains presented below share a single source sample, sequenced in a study of OX40 agonist ivuxolimab in advanced cancers. Assay: immunoSEQ multiplex PCR; the TCRdb copy retains only in-frame clones and omits some. The sample shows some 60,000 clones, about 85% of them seen only once. The sequencing used CD4+ or CD8+ T cells sorted from blood, collected in a trial of the OX40 agonist ivuxolimab. These receptor sequences come from an adult with an advanced solid tumor such as melanoma, head and neck, liver or kidney cancer.

The V call is TRBV11-2, the J call TRBJ2-7; D tentatively reads TRBD1 or TRBD2 (5 bases each). The ends were cut back, 5 bases at V and 3 bases at J, with 11 bases in the middle. Germline loops: CDR1 SGHAT, CDR2 FQNNGV. This CDR3 has 13 residues. The CDR3 here is CASSGGRFYEQYF. The CDR3 DNA sequence: TGTGCCAGCAGCGGGGGTCGGTTCTACGAGCAGTACTTC.

The V call is TRBV11-2, the J call TRBJ2-7; D remains ambiguous. Trimming took 2 bases from V and 3 from J, leaving 5 bases between them. CDR3 length: 12 residues. Per the germline V gene, CDR1 is SGHAT and CDR2 is FQNNGV. The CDR3 here is CASSLLLYEQYF. In nucleotides, the CDR3 is TGTGCCAGCAGCTTACTGCTCTACGAGCAGTACTTC. The variable domain in full, with the rest retrieved from reference TRBV11-2 and TRBJ2-7, is EAGVAQSPRYKIIEKRQSVAFWCNPISGHATLYWYQQILGQGPKLLIQFQNNGVVDDSQLPKDRFSAERLKGVDSTLKIQPAKLEDSAVYLCASSLLLYEQYFGPGTRLTVT.

This clone has only a few counts. This sequence joins TRBV29-1 and TRBJ1-1; unclear D gene. Germline V gene lookup returns CDR1 SQVTM and CDR2 ANQGSEA. This CDR3 contains 13 residues. V lost 6 bases and J 0 bases, leaving 11 bases between the germline ends. The CDR3 protein is CSVHPGMNTEAFF. The DNA for the CDR3 is TGCAGCGTACACCCCGGGATGAACACTGAAGCTTTCTTT.

This rearrangement joins TRBV7-3 to TRBJ2-5; D not certain. TRBJ2-7 explains the end of the DNA better; the J call may be wrong. Germline lookup yields CDR1 SGHTA and CDR2 FQGTGA. The CDR3 is 13 amino acids. CDR3 DNA sequence: TGTGCCAGCAGCCTAGGTAAAGGCTACGAGCAGTACTTC. This encodes CASSLGKGYEQYF.

The chain joins TRBV19 to TRBJ2-1; 7 bases map to TRBD2. Germline V CDR1 and CDR2: LNHDA, SQIVND (reference sequence). Trimming at V came to 6 bases and at J to 12 bases, leaving 11 bases not matched to a gene. The CDR3 is 13 residues long. This chain's CDR3 is CASRTRETRGQFF. CDR3 sequence (DNA): TGTGCCAGTAGGACGCGGGAGACTCGTGGGCAGTTCTTC.

This chain links TRBV19 with TRBJ2-7; TRBD2 matches 7 bases. CDR1 is LNHDA and CDR2 is SQIVND in the germline V gene (reference sequence). The CDR3 covers 13 residues. V dropped 5 bases and J dropped 3; count of bases not matched to a gene: 4. In DNA form, the CDR3 reads TGTGCCAGTAGTGGTGCTAGCGGCTACGAGCAGTACTTC. Translated: CASSGASGYEQYF.

The chain uses TRBV27 and TRBJ2-7, with 13 nucleotides matching TRBD2. Trimming removed 6 bases from V and 3 bases from J; junction bases left unmatched: 8. The CDR3 totals 16 residues. Germline lookup yields CDR1 MNHEY and CDR2 SMNVEV (reference sequence). The CDR3 DNA follows: TGTGCCAGCAGAATCTCCGGGACTAGCGGGATCTACGAGCAGTACTTC. This gives the protein CASRISGTSGIYEQYF.

This clone was observed a few times. The rearrangement joins TRBV29-1 to TRBJ1-1; tentatively, D is TRBD1 (6 bases). This CDR3 is 13 amino acids long. The V gene lost 7 bases and the J gene lost 5 bases, with 17 bases spanning the gap. In germline, CDR1 is SQVTM, CDR2 ANQGSEA. This chain's CDR3 is CSGLKGGGTEAFF. CDR3 nucleotides: TGCAGCGGCCTAAAAGGGGGGGGGACTGAAGCTTTCTTT.

The chain couples TRBV29-1 to TRBJ1-3; D is unresolved. With 4 bases removed from V and 0 bases from J, the gap between germline ends came to 7 bases. The CDR3 is 13 residues long. Germline CDR1 SQVTM, CDR2 ANQGSEA. CDR3 amino acids: CSVVRNSGNTIYF. For the CDR3, the DNA is TGCAGCGTTGTACGGAACTCTGGAAACACCATATATTTT.

This sequence joins TRBV18 and TRBJ1-1; tentatively, D is TRBD1 (5 bases). Germline V gives CDR1 KGHSH, CDR2 LQKENI. Trimming shortened V by 4 bases and J by 1 base, and 10 bases separated the two germline ends. The CDR3 spans 14 residues. The CDR3 nucleotides are TGTGCCAGCTCACTCGTCAGGGAGAACACTGAAGCTTTCTTT. This gives the protein CASSLVRENTEAFF. Combining the CDR3 with reference TRBV18 and TRBJ1-1 gives the whole variable domain NAGVMQNPRHLVRRRGQEARLRCSPMKGHSHVYWYRQLPEEGLKFMVYLQKENIIDESGMPKERFSAEFPKEGPSILRIQQVVRGDSAAYFCASSLVRENTEAFFGQGTRLTVV.

The chain has TRBV10-2 and TRBJ1-1, with D tentatively TRBD1 (5 bases). The CDR3 is 15 amino acids. V lost 0 bases and J 4 bases, leaving 12 bases between the germline ends. CDR1 is WSHSY and CDR2 is SAAADI in the germline V gene. DNA of the CDR3: TGCGCCAGCAGTGAGTCGAAGTGGAGGGGCACTGAAGCTTTCTTT. It specifies CASSESKWRGTEAFF.

The chain carries TRBV6-6 and TRBJ1-1; D may be TRBD1 (6 bases). The CDR3 totals 15 residues. Deletions cut 6 bases from V and 6 bases from J, with 20 bases between. Germline-derived CDR1 and CDR2 are MNHNY and SVGAGI (reference sequence). Here the CDR3 reads CASSLTGTSGAEAFF. The CDR3, as DNA: TGTGCCAGCAGCTTAACAGGGACCTCTGGGGCTGAAGCTTTCTTT.

The chain is built from TRBV28 and TRBJ2-7; 9 bases fit TRBD2. Germline-derived CDR1 and CDR2 are MDHEN and SYDVKM. V was pared by 6 bases and J by 4 bases, with 10 bases of the junction left unmatched. The CDR3 has 15 amino acids. The CDR3 sequence is CASRPFAGGLYEQYF. The CDR3 nucleotides read TGTGCCAGCAGACCTTTCGCGGGAGGGTTATACGAGCAGTACTTC.

This clone was picked up one time. The J gene is TRBJ2-7, the V gene TRBV11-1; 7 nucleotides align to TRBD2. Trimming took 5 bases from V and 3 from J; bases not matched to a gene: 10. The CDR3 runs 15 residues. Per germline, CDR1 SGHAT and CDR2 FQDESV (reference sequence). As DNA, the CDR3 is TGTGCCAGCAGCAGGAGGTGGGAGGGATTCTACGAGCAGTACTTC. Residues: CASSRRWEGFYEQYF.

The chain links TRBV28 to TRBJ2-5; D is undetermined. V was pared by 1 base and J by 0 bases, with 12 bases between. The length of the CDR3 is 16 residues. The germline CDR1 and CDR2 sequences are MDHEN and SYDVKM. CDR3 sequence reads: CASSLSQAANQETQYF. The CDR3 DNA follows: TGTGCCAGCAGTTTATCCCAGGCCGCTAACCAAGAGACCCAGTACTTC.

The chain uses TRBV4-1 and TRBJ2-5; TRBD2 agrees at 9 bases. Losses at the gene ends were 3 bases for V and 5 bases for J; bases not matched to a gene: 10. The CDR3 sequence is 16 residues long. Per germline, CDR1 MGHRA and CDR2 YSYEKL. The CDR3 loop is CASSHIRGTSIETQYF. The DNA for the CDR3 is TGCGCCAGCAGCCATATCCGCGGGACTAGCATCGAGACCCAGTACTTC.

This rearrangement joins TRBV27 to TRBJ2-1; 7 nucleotides match TRBD2. The trim removed 0 bases at V and 0 bases at J, leaving 17 bases unmatched. The CDR3 length is 21 residues. CDR1 and CDR2 (germline): MNHEY, SMNVEV (reference sequence). CDR3 residues: CASSLSRVVGLAEHSYNEQFF. CDR3 sequence (DNA): TGTGCCAGCAGTTTATCGAGGGTGGTTGGGCTAGCGGAGCACTCCTACAATGAGCAGTTCTTC.

V and J are TRBV30 and TRBJ1-3; TRBD1 is a possible D gene (5 bases). The V end lost 1 base, the J end lost 2 bases, and 12 bases lay between the germline ends. Germline assignment: CDR1 GTSNPN and CDR2 SVGIG (reference sequence). The CDR3 contains 15 residues. DNA for the CDR3: TGTGCCTGGAGTGGGGGGGGAGGCACTGGAAACACCATATATTTT. Amino acid sequence: CAWSGGGGTGNTIYF.

The V gene is TRBV4-2, the J gene TRBJ2-5; 7 bases match TRBD1. V shed 3 bases and J 1 base; nucleotides not matched to a gene: 14. Germline CDR1 is LGHNA and CDR2 is YNFKEQ. This CDR3 has 18 residues. This CDR3 is CASSQGTAKSFFQETQYF. For the CDR3, the DNA is TGTGCCAGCAGCCAGGGGACAGCCAAATCCTTCTTCCAAGAGACCCAGTACTTC.

The J gene is TRBJ1-1, the V gene TRBV5-8, with D uncertain. CDR3 length: 14 residues. The V gene lost 0 bases and the J gene lost 0 bases, with 6 bases spanning the gap. The germline V gene encodes CDR1 SGHTS and CDR2 YDEGEE. CDR3 region: CASSLGALNTEAFF. CDR3 nucleotide sequence: TGTGCCAGCAGCTTGGGGGCCCTGAACACTGAAGCTTTCTTT.

The DNA for the CDR3 is TGCGCCAGCAGCCAACACTCAGAAACAACTAATGAAAAACTGTTTTTT. Its protein is CASSQHSETTNEKLFF. The chain links TRBV4-1 to TRBJ1-4; D not resolved. Germline values: CDR1 MGHRA, CDR2 YSYEKL. V lost 2 bases, J lost 0 bases, and 10 bases lay in between. This CDR3 has 16 amino acids.

This sequence joins TRBV5-1 and TRBJ2-2; tentative D call: TRBD1 (5 bases). This CDR3 has 17 amino acids. Trimming pared 3 bases from V and 1 base from J, leaving 16 bases between. Germline values: CDR1 SGHRS, CDR2 YFSETQ. As DNA, the CDR3 is TGCGCCAGCAGCTCTGGTCAGGGTTTTTGGAACACCGGGGAGCTGTTTTTT. Translating it yields CASSSGQGFWNTGELFF.

The V and J genes are TRBV28 and TRBJ2-2, with 9 bases fitting TRBD1. Germline values: CDR1 MDHEN, CDR2 SYDVKM. The length of the CDR3 is 16 residues. J was trimmed by 4 bases and V by 3 bases; bases with no gene match: 6. The CDR3 region is CASSFPGTGPTGELFF. Written as DNA, the CDR3 is TGTGCCAGCAGTTTCCCCGGGACAGGGCCCACCGGGGAGCTGTTTTTT.

The rearrangement joins TRBV2 to TRBJ2-1, with 8 bases identical to TRBD2. The CDR3 loop spans 14 amino acids. Germline loops: CDR1 SNHLY, CDR2 FYNNEI. Trimming took 3 bases from V and 8 from J; bases not matched to a gene: 6. Here the CDR3 reads CASSDSGGADEQFF. The CDR3 DNA reads as TGTGCCAGCAGTGATTCGGGAGGGGCCGATGAGCAGTTCTTC.

J is TRBJ1-1 and V is TRBV18, with D possibly being TRBD1 (6 bases). V dropped 6 bases and J dropped 0 bases, with 17 bases sitting between them. The CDR3 sequence is 16 residues long. Germline lookup yields CDR1 KGHSH and CDR2 LQKENI. The CDR3 DNA sequence: TGTGCCAGCTCCCCTAGTTTCGGACAGTTGAACACTGAAGCTTTCTTT. This sequence encodes CASSPSFGQLNTEAFF. The full variable domain, with the rest looked up from reference TRBV18 and TRBJ1-1, is NAGVMQNPRHLVRRRGQEARLRCSPMKGHSHVYWYRQLPEEGLKFMVYLQKENIIDESGMPKERFSAEFPKEGPSILRIQQVVRGDSAAYFCASSPSFGQLNTEAFFGQGTRLTVV.

This rearrangement joins TRBV25-1 to TRBJ1-1; tentative D call: TRBD1 (6 bases). The germline V gene encodes CDR1 MGHDK and CDR2 SYGVNS. Between the trimmed V and J ends, which lost 6 bases and 3 bases, there was a span of 8 bases. The CDR3 spans 12 residues. The CDR3 region is CASRGGYTEAFF. CDR3 coding DNA: TGTGCCAGCAGAGGGGGTTACACTGAAGCTTTCTTT.

The CDR3: CASSRNRGNTEAFF. CDR3 nucleotides: TGTGCCAGCAGCCGAAACAGGGGGAACACTGAAGCTTTCTTT. The chain recombines TRBV2 with TRBJ1-1, with 7 bases fitting TRBD1. The length of the CDR3 is 14 residues. V trimming: 6 bases; J trimming: 1 base; junction bases outside the gene matches: 5. Looked up from germline, CDR1 is SNHLY and CDR2 is FYNNEI.

The rearrangement links TRBV7-9 to TRBJ2-7; D is unresolved. This CDR3 is 13 amino acids long. Germline V lookup: CDR1 SEHNR, CDR2 FQNEAQ (reference sequence). Trimming took 1 base from V and 5 from J, leaving 9 bases between them. The chain's CDR3 is CASSLVASDEQYF. CDR3 nucleotides: TGTGCCAGCAGCTTAGTGGCGTCCGACGAGCAGTACTTC.